This T cell receptor beta chain appears in the sequencing data of a study of blood T cells in healthy people across ages. Through a sample-barcoded 5' primer and a J-beta primer mix, a second PCR was run for roughly 7 to 12 cycles. TCRdb re-called the 5' RACE reads with MiXCR, one entry per CDR3 protein. The repertoire includes approximately 1,000,000 distinct CDR3 sequences, roughly two fifths of them detected once, and around 13% sits in the top ten. The V end was cut by 3 bases, the J end by 3 bases, with 14 bases between. This CDR3 contains 15 residues. The germline CDR1 and CDR2 sequences are MGHRA and YSYEKL.

Source material: blood. The chain employs TRBV4-1 and TRBJ1-2; no clear D. The sequence derives from a young man in good health. The CDR3 sequence is CASSHHSYGDYGYTF. CDR3 coding DNA: TGCGCCAGCAGCCACCACAGCTATGGGGACTATGGCTACACCTTC.